These T cell receptor beta chains were read from a single sample in a study of T-cell reconstitution after alpha-beta-depleted transplantation in children. MiXCR was run by TCRdb on the PCR reads, yielding one entry per CDR3 protein. This sample has over 400,000 distinct CDR3 sequences; about 45% occur once, and the top ten carry about 30%. Sequencing used PBMCs, obtained before TCRalphabeta/CD19-depleted stem cell transplant. The receptors were sampled from a girl aged 2-10 years with aplastic anemia, due to receive a stem cell transplant. Each CDR3 is given with its conserved first and last residue. The D gene is left open where the match is weak. Some rows mark clone size as missing; the rest say once, few, many or name a class of expanded clone.

J: TRBJ2-1
size: many
V: TRBV12-3/TRBV12-4
D: TRBD2
DNA: TGTGCCGTTCGGGAGCGGGAGGGCAATGAGCAGTTCTTC
CDR3: CAVREREGNEQFF

J: TRBJ2-1
size: few
V: TRBV4-3
D: TRBD1
DNA: TGCGCCAGCAGCCTGGAGCAGGGGGCATCGGGTGAGCAGTTCTTC
CDR3: CASSLEQGASGEQFF

J: TRBJ2-2
size: many
V: TRBV5-8
D: .
DNA: TGTGCCAGCAGCCGGCCCGTGATAAACACCGGGGAGCTGTTTTTT
CDR3: CASSRPVINTGELFF

J: TRBJ2-1
size: many
V: TRBV29-1
D: TRBD2
DNA: TGCAGCGTTTCCGGACTAGCGGGATCGGATGGGTTGGACAATGAGCAGTTCTTC
CDR3: CSVSGLAGSDGLDNEQFF

J: TRBJ2-7
size: .
V: TRBV30
D: TRBD1
DNA: TGTGCCTGGACTGGCCCGGGACAGGAGTACTTC
CDR3: CAWTGPGQEYF

J: TRBJ2-7
size: many
V: TRBV5-1
D: .
DNA: TGCGCCAGCAGCTTGGAAATACTCAAGCAGCAGTACTTC
CDR3: CASSLEILKQQYF

J: TRBJ1-3
size: many
V: TRBV7-2
D: .
DNA: TGTGCCAGCAGCCCCACAGGAAACACCATATATTTT
CDR3: CASSPTGNTIYF

J: TRBJ2-1
size: .
V: TRBV5-1
D: TRBD2
DNA: TGCGCCAGCAGCTTGGAAGGGACTAGCGTTGAGCAGTTCTTC
CDR3: CASSLEGTSVEQFF

J: TRBJ1-1
size: .
V: TRBV4-1
D: TRBD1
DNA: TGCGCCAGCAGCCAGGACGGACAGGGGGGCCCCTGGGCGAACACTGAAGCTTTCTTT
CDR3: CASSQDGQGGPWANTEAFF

J: TRBJ2-7
size: many
V: TRBV30
D: .
DNA: TGTGCCTGGAGTGTAGGGGCTAGCGAGCAGTACTTC
CDR3: CAWSVGASEQYF

J: TRBJ1-4
size: many
V: TRBV15
D: .
DNA: TGTGCCACCAGCACAATAGCCTGGGGAGATGAAAAACTGTTTTTT
CDR3: CATSTIAWGDEKLFF

J: TRBJ2-5
size: .
V: TRBV5-6
D: .
DNA: TGTGCCAGCAGCTTGCGAGTAACCCAAGAGACCCAGTACTTC
CDR3: CASSLRVTQETQYF

J: TRBJ2-3
size: .
V: TRBV7-8
D: TRBD2
DNA: TGTGCCAGCAGCTTCCGACTAGCGGGAGGGAGTAGCACAGATACGCAGTATTTT
CDR3: CASSFRLAGGSSTDTQYF

J: TRBJ1-4
size: .
V: TRBV18
D: .
DNA: TGTGCCAGCTCACCAGGACGGACTAATGAAAAACTGTTTTTT
CDR3: CASSPGRTNEKLFF

J: TRBJ2-3
size: many
V: TRBV7-2
D: .
DNA: TGTGCCAGCAGCTCCCACCTGGGTAGCACAGATACGCAGTATTTT
CDR3: CASSSHLGSTDTQYF

J: TRBJ2-3
size: .
V: TRBV29-1
D: .
DNA: TGCAGCGTTGAACGGCAGGGGGGGCAGTATTTT
CDR3: CSVERQGGQYF

J: TRBJ2-1
size: few
V: TRBV4-2
D: .
DNA: TGTGCCAGCACCGGCGGGAGCCAGGGGTACAATGAGCAGTTCTTC
CDR3: CASTGGSQGYNEQFF

J: TRBJ2-5
size: .
V: TRBV6-5
D: TRBD1
DNA: TGTGCCAGCAGTTTGACAGGGTCGGTAGAGACCCAGTACTTC
CDR3: CASSLTGSVETQYF